This T cell receptor beta chain emerged from a study of T cell clonality in common variable immunodeficiency. There are many counts of this clone. The read finishes 3 residues shy of the CDR3 end, and the germline J gene is used to complete it. Per the germline V gene, CDR1 is SGHRS and CDR2 is YFSETQ. The CDR3 runs 15 residues. After removal of 0 bases from V and 7 bases from J, the junction contained 9 bases not matched to a gene. Produced via immunoSEQ multiplex PCR; TCRdb's table is partial and in-frame only. This sample shows about 40,000 clones and no singletons; 2.8% rests with the ten largest.

The sequence derives from a person aged 18 to 70 in good health. V usage is TRBV5-1 and J usage is TRBJ1-1, with TRBD1 identical over 7 bases. Sequencing was carried out using peripheral blood mononuclear cells. The sequenced part of the CDR3 DNA is TGCGCCAGCAGCTTGGAGGCCCGGGACAGCTTTGAA. Translating gives CASSLEARDSFE. The whole CDR3 sequence reads CASSLEARDSFEAFF. Looking up the rest from reference TRBV5-1 and TRBJ1-1 gives the full variable domain: KAGVTQTPRYLIKTRGQQVTLSCSPISGHRSVSWYQQTPGQGLQFLFEYFSETQRNKGNFPGRFSGRQFSNSRSEMNVSTLELGDSALYLCASSLEARDSFEAFFGQGTRLTVV.